The source of this T cell receptor beta chain is a study of blood T cell repertoires in COVID-19. Background on the study: COVID-19 samples from acute and convalescent phases originated in the United States, Italy and Spain. Sources were T cells, B-cell-depleted T cells, or PBMCs; the material itself was cDNA or gDNA.

This CDR3 contains 13 residues. In germline, CDR1 is SGHDT, CDR2 YYEEEE. Trimming cost V 0 bases and J 4 bases, with 7 bases left between them. Repertoires were generated with immunoSEQ multiplex PCR, while TCRdb's copy carries only in-frame clones and drops some. The profile shows about 220,000 clones, roughly nine tenths of them singletons. Symptom resolution, clearance, or two negative PCRs marked the recovered donors of Cohort 3. Material: PBMCs or T cells enriched from blood (not recorded which). The origin of this receptor is a woman younger than 45 who had recovered from COVID-19. The chain has TRBV5-6 and TRBJ1-1, with D maybe TRBD1 (6 bases). CDR3 residues: CASSLGGGTEAFF. As DNA, the CDR3 is TGTGCCAGCAGCTTGGGAGGGGGCACTGAAGCTTTCTTT.